Listed below are T cell receptor beta chains from one sample, sequenced in a study of blood T cell repertoires in COVID-19. TCRdb's copy holds only in-frame clones and misses some; the assay was immunoSEQ multiplex PCR. The repertoire holds roughly 300,000 clones, with 87% as singletons. The source material was PBMCs or T cells enriched from blood (not recorded which). Every receptor here comes from a woman in her twenties or thirties who had recovered from COVID-19. CDR3s include the opening cysteine and the closing phenylalanine or tryptophan. A D gene is named only where the DNA matches it firmly. Only part of the rows carry a size: once, few, many, or a class if the clone is expanded.

V: TRBV10-3; size: few; J: TRBJ1-3; D: .; DNA: TGTGCCATCAGAAAAGCCGGGGGAGCGGACACCATATATTTT; CDR3: CAIRKAGGADTIYF
V: TRBV27; size: .; J: TRBJ2-3; D: TRBD1; DNA: TGTGCCAGCAGGGCGGACAGGGTCGGGCGCACAGATACGCAGTATTTT; CDR3: CASRADRVGRTDTQYF
V: TRBV7-3; size: .; J: TRBJ2-3; D: TRBD2; DNA: TGTGCCAGCAGCTTCCACGCGGGGGGGTTCACAGATACGCAGTATTTT; CDR3: CASSFHAGGFTDTQYF
V: TRBV10-2; size: few; J: TRBJ1-4; D: .; DNA: TGCGCCAGCATGGAGGCTAATCTTAATGAAAAACTGTTTTTT; CDR3: CASMEANLNEKLFF
V: TRBV27; size: .; J: TRBJ2-7; D: TRBD2; DNA: TGTGCCAGCAGTCTTAGCGGGGGAGGCTCCTACGAGCAGTACTTC; CDR3: CASSLSGGGSYEQYF
V: TRBV9; size: .; J: TRBJ2-6; D: .; DNA: TGTGCCAGCAGCGTGAGGGCTAACTTAAGCTCTGGGGCCAACGTCCTGACTTTC; CDR3: CASSVRANLSSGANVLTF
V: TRBV5-1; size: .; J: TRBJ2-5; D: TRBD2; DNA: TGCGCCAGCAGCCCGCTAGCGGGGACCCAAAAGACCCAGTACTTC; CDR3: CASSPLAGTQKTQYF
V: TRBV11-3; size: .; J: TRBJ1-1; D: TRBD1; DNA: TGTGCCAGCAGCTTAGTCCCAGGGGGCGAAGCTTTCTTT; CDR3: CASSLVPGGEAFF
V: TRBV7-6; size: once; J: TRBJ2-3; D: TRBD2; DNA: TGTGCCAGCAGCCCTGGGAGGGCGAAGTCCCGCACAGATACGCAGTATTTT; CDR3: CASSPGRAKSRTDTQYF
V: TRBV27; size: .; J: TRBJ1-1; D: .; DNA: TGTGCCAGCAGTATTCTGCTTGGCAGTGCAGCTTTCTTT; CDR3: CASSILLGSAAFF
V: TRBV7-9; size: .; J: TRBJ2-5; D: .; DNA: TGTGCCAGCAGCCACGGCGAGGGGACCCAGTACTTC; CDR3: CASSHGEGTQYF